This paragraph reports one T cell receptor (beta chain). Its antigen remains unidentified. An end of the junction does not agree with germline; a read error may underlie this. The sample comes from a study of CD8+CD57+ T cells in acquired aplastic anemia (dated by TCRdb to 2017 to 2018). For the study in its entirety: On average, sorted CD4+ and CD8+ cells yielded about 3 ug of extracted DNA, with a range of about 0.19 to 30 ug. A CD8+CD57+ expansion meant a frequency higher than the mean frequency seen in healthy subjects.

Genomic DNA served as template for TCR beta VDJ combination and CDR3 sequence profiling. An Illumina HiSeq 2000 was used for TCR repertoire sequencing. The original methods were these. Repertoire assessment relied on Simpson's diversity index, CDR3 size and DJ length profiles, and TRBV/TRBJ rearrangement plots. Whichever DNA sequence was most abundant in the deep sequencing data was defined as the immunodominant clone. CDR3 amino acid sequences were screened for sharing across subjects and compared with published repertoires and the VDJdb database. TCRdb passed the public sequencing reads through fastp at Q25 and MiXCR, retaining productive beta sequences. Identical CDR3 proteins give one entry, which carries the most common genes and DNA. The V and J calls reflect TCRdb's pipeline rather than the authors' work. This sample gives fewer than 200,000 distinct CDR3 sequences in total; 40% to 50% of them show up just once. The ten most abundant clones make up 0.85% to 1.2% of the sample.

Patients chosen for sequencing had shown expansion of CD8+CD57+ cells by flow cytometry. All patients had severe acquired aplastic anemia diagnosed by International Study of Aplastic Anemia and Agranulocytosis and Camitta criteria. Patients had received no therapy at the time of blood sampling. In this study, sorted CD4+ and CD8+ T cells from the blood of healthy subjects and of severe aplastic anemia patients had their TCR repertoires deep-sequenced. Patients were enrolled in the USA under clinicaltrials.gov protocols 00001620, 01623167, 00001397, 00071045, 00081523 and 00961064. Ficoll-Paque density gradient centrifugation was used to isolate peripheral blood mononuclear cells. Before DNA was extracted, CD4+ and CD8+ T cells were sorted using either FACS or magnetic beads. CDR1 SGHRS and CDR2 YFSETQ were looked up in the germline V gene. The CDR3 holds 16 amino acids from the cysteine to the phenylalanine. The entry retains the CDR3 DNA only, 48 bases that are in frame from base 1.

The paper's findings and limits, for the study overall: About 30 CD8+ CDR3 sequences were found in both patients and controls but appeared to be highly expressed in patients and within the immunodominant clones of the patients. Patients and healthy controls showed no significant difference in CD8+ Simpson's diversity (P=0.060).

The chain uses TRBV5-1 and TRBJ2-2, with 10 junctional bases fitting TRBD2. Sample: sorted CD4+, CD8+, or CD8+CD57+ T cells (not recorded which) from PBMCs. This TCR was recovered from a human donor with aplastic anemia. The bases read TGCACCAGCAGCCTTCTAGCGGGGGACAACACCAGGGAGCTGTTTTTT. Its translation reads: CTSSLLAGDNTRELFF.